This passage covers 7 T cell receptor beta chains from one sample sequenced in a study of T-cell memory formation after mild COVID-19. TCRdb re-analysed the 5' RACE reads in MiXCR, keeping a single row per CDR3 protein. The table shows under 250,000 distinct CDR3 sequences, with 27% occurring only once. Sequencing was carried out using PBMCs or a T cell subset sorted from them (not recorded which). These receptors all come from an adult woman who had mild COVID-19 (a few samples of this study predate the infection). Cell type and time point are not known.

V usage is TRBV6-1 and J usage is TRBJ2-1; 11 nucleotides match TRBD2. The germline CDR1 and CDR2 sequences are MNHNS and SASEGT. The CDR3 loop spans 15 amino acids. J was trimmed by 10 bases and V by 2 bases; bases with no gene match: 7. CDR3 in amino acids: CASSESVLAGDEQFF. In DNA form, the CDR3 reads TGTGCCAGCAGTGAATCGGTACTAGCGGGAGACGAGCAGTTCTTC.

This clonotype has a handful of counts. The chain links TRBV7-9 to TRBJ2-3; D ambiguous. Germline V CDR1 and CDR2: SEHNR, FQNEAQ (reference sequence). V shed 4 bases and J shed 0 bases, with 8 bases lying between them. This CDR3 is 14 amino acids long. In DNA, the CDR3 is TGTGCCAGCAGCTCGAAAGCCAGCACAGATACGCAGTATTTT. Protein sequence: CASSSKASTDTQYF.

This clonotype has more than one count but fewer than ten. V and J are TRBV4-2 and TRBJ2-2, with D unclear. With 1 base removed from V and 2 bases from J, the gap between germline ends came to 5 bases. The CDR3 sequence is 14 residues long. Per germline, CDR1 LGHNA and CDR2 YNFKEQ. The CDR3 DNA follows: TGTGCCAGCAGCCAAGGTTCCAACACCGGGGAGCTGTTTTTT. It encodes CASSQGSNTGELFF.

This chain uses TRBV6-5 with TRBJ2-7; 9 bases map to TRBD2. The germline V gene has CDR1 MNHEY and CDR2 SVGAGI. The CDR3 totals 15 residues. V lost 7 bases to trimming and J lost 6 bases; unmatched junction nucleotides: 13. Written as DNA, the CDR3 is TGTGCCAGCACCCACGGCGGAGCGGGGGGACGCGAGCAGTACTTC. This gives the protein CASTHGGAGGREQYF.

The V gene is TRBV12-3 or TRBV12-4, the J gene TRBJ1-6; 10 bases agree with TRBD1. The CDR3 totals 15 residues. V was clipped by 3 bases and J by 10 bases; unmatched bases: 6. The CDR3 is CASSFFGTGASPLHF. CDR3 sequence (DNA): TGTGCCAGCAGTTTTTTCGGGACAGGGGCGTCACCCCTCCACTTT.

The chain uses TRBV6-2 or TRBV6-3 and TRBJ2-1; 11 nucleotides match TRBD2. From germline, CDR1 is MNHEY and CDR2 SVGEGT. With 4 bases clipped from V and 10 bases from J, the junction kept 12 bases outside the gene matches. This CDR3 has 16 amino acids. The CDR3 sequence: CASSSASGTSGVEQFF. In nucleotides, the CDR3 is TGTGCCAGCAGTTCCGCCTCTGGGACTAGCGGCGTCGAGCAGTTCTTC.

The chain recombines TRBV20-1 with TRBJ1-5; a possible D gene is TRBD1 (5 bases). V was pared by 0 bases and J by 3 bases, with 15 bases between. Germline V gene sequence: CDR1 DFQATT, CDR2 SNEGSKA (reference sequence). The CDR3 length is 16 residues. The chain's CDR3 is CSARDRSWGLNQPQHF. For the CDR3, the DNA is TGCAGTGCTAGAGATCGATCGTGGGGACTCAATCAGCCCCAGCATTTT.